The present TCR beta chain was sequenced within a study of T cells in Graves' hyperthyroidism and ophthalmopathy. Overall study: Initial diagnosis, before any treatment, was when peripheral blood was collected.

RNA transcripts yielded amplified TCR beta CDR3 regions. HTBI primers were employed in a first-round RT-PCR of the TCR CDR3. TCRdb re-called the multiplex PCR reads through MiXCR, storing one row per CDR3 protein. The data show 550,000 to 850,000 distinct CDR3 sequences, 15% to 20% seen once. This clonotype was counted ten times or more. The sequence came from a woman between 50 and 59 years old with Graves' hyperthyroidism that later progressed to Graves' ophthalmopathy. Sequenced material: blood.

The CDR3 nucleotides are TGCAGTGCTGCCCCACTAGCGGGTTACAATGAGCAGTTCTTC. This gives the protein CSAAPLAGYNEQFF. The V gene is TRBV20-1, the J gene TRBJ2-1; TRBD2 agrees at 9 bases. The CDR3 extends over 14 amino acids. The junction had 6 bases not matched to a gene; V was cut back by 5 bases and J by 4 bases. The germline CDR1 and CDR2 sequences are DFQATT and SNEGSKA (reference sequence).